The present T cell receptor (beta chain) was sequenced within a study of blood T cell repertoires in COVID-19 (dated by TCRdb to 2020 to 2022). About the full investigation: Samples from collaborators originated in the United States, Italy and Spain and spanned both the acute and convalescent phases of COVID-19. The prospective study material was composed of cDNA or gDNA derived from T cells, B-cell-depleted T cells, or PBMCs. Deeply sampled blood TCRbeta repertoires from subjects exposed to, actively infected with, or recovered from COVID-19 were included in the dataset. A freely available public database, intended as a resource for researchers studying the immune response to SARS-CoV-2, is where the repertoires were released. The samples were drawn from the first 160 participants of the ongoing ImmuneRACE study and from some 1,300 subjects provided by 6 global collaborators. A de-identified subject ID, COVID-19 status, age in years and sex were almost always included in the sample metadata. Where available, HLA class I and class II types were obtained from metadata supplied by the sample provider rather than from assay-based typing. Points the paper makes about the study in general: The quantity of clinical and demographic metadata differed by source and by participant and was supplied without curation.

As to this clone: This receptor's antigen is unknown. Nothing much larger sits one base from this clone, and base qualities are not available.

TCRbeta CDR3 regions were amplified from genomic DNA using the immunoSEQ Assay, a bias-controlled multiplex PCR. In the original analysis: Within the assay, amplification of reference gene primers was used to estimate how many nucleated cells each sample contained. Sequence reads were collapsed and filtered to measure the absolute abundance of every unique TCRbeta CDR3 rearrangement. For each sample, productive Simpson clonality was calculated as the square root of Simpson's diversity index over productive rearrangements. This is the immuneACCESS table as TCRdb keeps it, with only in-frame sequences that have V and J called. A part of the clones is gone; compared with another copy, unresolved V genes explain less than half, and the rest is unexplained. V, J and clone size are those of that table, while D and trimming were read from the DNA. The sample yields 140,000 to 150,000 clones; over 70% were counted once. The top ten constitute around 11% of the sample.

Participants in the prospective study were enrolled through a virtual design, were aged about 18 to 100 years, and lived in 24 United States geographic areas. To assign participants to cohorts, the prospective study relied on clinical history that participants themselves reported in a screening survey and a study questionnaire. Recovered participants in ImmuneRACE Cohort 3 were defined by two consecutive negative NP/OP PCR tests, clearance by a healthcare professional, or resolution of symptoms. Mobile phlebotomists in the prospective study collected whole blood, serum and a nasopharyngeal or oropharyngeal swab from every participant. Additional blood draws and questionnaires over an approximately two-month period could optionally be provided by prospective study participants. Before DNA extraction, prospective study blood samples were shipped either frozen or at room temperature. This receptor was taken from a man aged 55-75 years who had recovered from COVID-19. The sample comprised PBMCs or T cells enriched from blood (not recorded which).

In nucleotide form, the sequence is TGTGCCAGCACCCCCCCAGGGGGCAGCGATGGCTACACCTTC. Translation gives CASTPPGGSDGYTF. The chain couples TRBV2 to TRBJ1-2; TRBD1 fits 8 bases in the junction. According to the germline V gene, CDR1 reads SNHLY and CDR2 reads FYNNEI. The CDR3 measures 14 amino acids from cysteine to phenylalanine. Solely the CDR3 DNA is kept, with 42 bases framed from the first base. V ends up 7 bases short and J 6 bases short, with an unmatched junction base count of 10.